This T cell receptor beta chain derives from a study of shared clonotypes between healthy human individuals. Study background: Three CD4 naive, three CD4 memory, two CD8 naive and one CD8 memory plate were used per donor.

In its sample, this clone was seen once. The target antigen is unknown. V gave up 3 bases and J gave up 1 base; unmatched junction bases: 5. Germline V CDR1 and CDR2: SGHVS, FQNEAQ. The CDR3 sequence is 17 residues long. Deep level was the assay's run setting. Measured with immunoSEQ multiplex PCR; TCRdb has only the in-frame clones, and not every one. The sample carries 300,000 to 400,000 clones, 70% to 75% recorded once. Study results and caveats: Clonotypes that were shared across several donors made up about 5.1% of naive CD4 clonotypes.

The chain links TRBV7-8 to TRBJ2-3; TRBD1 matches 12 bases. This clonotype was obtained from a man aged 25 to 45 in good health. What was sequenced was memory CD4+ T cells sorted from blood. Subset given: CD45RA-negative fraction. CDR3 sequence reads: CASSLGQGASGTDTQYF. CDR3 nucleotide sequence: TGTGCCAGCAGCTTGGGACAGGGGGCATCAGGCACAGATACGCAGTATTTT.